Described below is a single TCR beta chain sequence and its context. Random hexamers were used to reverse transcribe the RNA input (0.5 to 1 ug). MiXCR was run by TCRdb on the immunoSEQ multiplex PCR reads, yielding one entry per CDR3 protein. The sample has hundreds of thousands of distinct CDR3 sequences; 95% are singletons. The data are from a study of CD8 T cells in Susac syndrome. This CDR3 is built from 13 residues. Deletions cut 0 bases from V and 4 bases from J, with 9 bases between. In germline, CDR1 is DFQATT, CDR2 SNEGSKA (reference sequence). The receptor's source is a human donor with multiple sclerosis. The chain couples TRBV20-1 to TRBJ2-5; the D gene could be TRBD1 or TRBD2 (6 bases each). Sequencing was performed on CD4+ T cells from PBMCs. The CDR3 protein is CSARDGGRETQYF. CDR3 sequence (DNA): TGCAGTGCTAGAGATGGGGGGCGAGAGACCCAGTACTTC.